This T cell receptor beta chain emerged from a study of cytotoxic CD8 clonotypes in ibrutinib-treated CLL. The method was immunoSEQ multiplex PCR; TCRdb's version includes in-frame clones alone and lacks a portion of them. The sample carries about 160,000 clones, over 65% recorded once. CDR1 and CDR2 from the germline V gene are SGHNT and YYREEE (reference sequence). This CDR3 comprises 14 residues. V lost 5 bases and J 0 bases, leaving 12 bases between the germline ends. The sample consisted of PBMCs, taken after 12 months of ibrutinib treatment. The chain is built from TRBV5-4 and TRBJ2-7; D perhaps matches TRBD2 (6 bases). The receptor was derived from a human donor with chronic lymphocytic leukemia. CDR3 in amino acids: CASRSAGNSYEQYF. The CDR3 DNA follows: TGTGCCAGCAGGTCGGCGGGGAACTCCTACGAGCAGTACTTC.